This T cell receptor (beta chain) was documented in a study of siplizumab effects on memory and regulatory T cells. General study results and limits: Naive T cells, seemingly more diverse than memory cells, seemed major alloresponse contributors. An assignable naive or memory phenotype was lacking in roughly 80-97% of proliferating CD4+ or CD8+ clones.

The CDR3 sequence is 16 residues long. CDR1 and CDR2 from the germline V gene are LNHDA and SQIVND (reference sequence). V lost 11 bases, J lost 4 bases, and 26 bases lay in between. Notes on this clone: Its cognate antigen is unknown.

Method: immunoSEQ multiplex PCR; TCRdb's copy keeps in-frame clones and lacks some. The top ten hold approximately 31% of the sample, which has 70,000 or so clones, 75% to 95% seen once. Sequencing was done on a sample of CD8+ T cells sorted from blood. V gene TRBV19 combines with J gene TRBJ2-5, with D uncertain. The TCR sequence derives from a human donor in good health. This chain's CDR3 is CAASRTGSRGRETQYF. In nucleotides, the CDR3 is TGTGCCGCCTCCCGTACGGGCTCGCGAGGCAGAGAGACCCAGTACTTC.